These T cell receptor beta chains were read from a single sample in a study of T cell repertoires in cytomegalovirus infection. TCRdb analysed the reads with MiXCR anew, one entry per CDR3 protein. The data show about 200,000 distinct CDR3 sequences, roughly 9% seen once. Sequencing input: PBMCs. The receptors stem from a human donor in good health (CMV status not recorded). Some clones in this sample may be carry-over from other donors' samples. CDR3s include the opening cysteine and the closing phenylalanine or tryptophan. D genes are given only for firm matches. A row's size may be missing; if present it is once, few, many or a size class.

j_call d_call clone_size v_call cdr3_length cdr3_aa cdr3_nt
TRBJ2-1 NA many TRBV7-2 16 CASSLVAVSMGSEQFF TGTGCCAGCAGCTTAGTTGCGGTCTCTATGGGGAGTGAGCAGTTCTTC
TRBJ2-6 NA NA TRBV5-4 16 CASSTEVFSGANVLTF TGTGCCAGCAGCACAGAGGTCTTCTCTGGGGCCAACGTCCTGACTTTC
TRBJ1-1 TRBD1 few TRBV4-3 16 CASSHRLGTGGTEAFF TGCGCCAGCAGCCATAGATTGGGGACAGGCGGAACTGAAGCTTTCTTT
TRBJ1-6 TRBD1 many TRBV28 13 CASSDRVDSPLHF TGTGCCAGCAGTGACAGGGTTGATTCACCCCTCCACTTT
TRBJ2-1 NA few TRBV24-1 15 CATSDPGPNGNEQFF TGTGCCACCAGTGATCCGGGTCCTAATGGCAATGAGCAGTTCTTC
TRBJ2-2 NA many TRBV7-6 16 CASSSGDLANTGELFF TGTGCCAGCAGCTCCGGGGACTTAGCGAACACCGGGGAGCTGTTTTTT
TRBJ1-1 NA few TRBV5-4 14 CASSLGGTFTEAFF TGTGCCAGCAGCTTGGGGGGGACTTTCACTGAAGCTTTCTTT
TRBJ1-1 NA few TRBV19 12 CASRLGGAEAFF TGTGCCAGTAGACTAGGGGGGGCTGAAGCTTTCTTT
TRBJ2-2 TRBD2 many TRBV7-2 14 CASSGSTSGGELFF TGTGCCAGCAGCGGCAGTACTAGCGGCGGGGAGCTGTTTTTT
TRBJ1-6 NA many TRBV12-3/TRBV12-4 15 CASSLGQFYNSPLHF TGTGCCAGCAGTTTGGGGCAGTTCTATAATTCACCCCTCCACTTT
TRBJ1-6 TRBD1 once TRBV7-2 16 CASSFRQGSWNSQLHF TGTGCCAGCAGCTTTAGACAGGGATCGTGGAATTCACAGCTCCACTTT
TRBJ1-3 NA few TRBV28 14 CASSLSSPGNTIYF TGTGCCAGCAGTTTATCATCCCCTGGAAACACCATATATTTT
TRBJ1-5 TRBD1 many TRBV7-2 14 CASSPGQTYQPQHF TGTGCCAGCAGCCCGGGACAGACATATCAGCCCCAGCATTTT
TRBJ1-2 NA many TRBV7-2 15 CASSSQWGADYGYTF TGTGCCAGCAGCTCCCAGTGGGGCGCGGACTATGGCTACACCTTC